The clone carrying this T cell receptor (beta chain) was detected once. What it binds is not known. Roughly 10 milliliters of peripheral blood were drawn from each donor. This CDR3 is built from 17 residues. Trimming left V 0 bases short and J 5 bases short, with 17 bases between. The germline V gene encodes CDR1 SGHVS and CDR2 FQNEAQ. PCR was performed a second time for 7 to 11 cycles using a sample-barcoded 5' primer and a J-beta primer mix. TCRdb analysed the 5' RACE reads with MiXCR anew, one entry per CDR3 protein. The table shows around 650,000 distinct CDR3 sequences, with 32% occurring only once. The data stem from a study of blood T cells in healthy people across ages. In the study overall: For every two T cells, template switching captured about one barcoded beta molecule. Overall study results and limits: Naive T cell percentage strongly correlated with TCR beta diversity. PBMCs that were unsorted prevented a conclusive naive versus antigen-experienced comparison.

The source material was blood. The receptor comes from a woman at least 80 years old in good health. The chain is built from TRBV7-8 and TRBJ2-1; D remains unclear. The CDR3 DNA reads as TGTGCCAGCAGCTTAGCGTCCCTAATTCCTCCCAACAATGAGCAGTTCTTC. Translating gives CASSLASLIPPNNEQFF. Full variable domain (rest looked up from reference TRBV7-8 and TRBJ2-1): GAGVSQSPRYKVAKRGQDVALRCDPISGHVSLFWYQQALGQGPEFLTYFQNEAQLDKSGLPSDRFFAERPEGSVSTLKIQRTQQEDSAVYLCASSLASLIPPNNEQFFGPGTRLTVL.